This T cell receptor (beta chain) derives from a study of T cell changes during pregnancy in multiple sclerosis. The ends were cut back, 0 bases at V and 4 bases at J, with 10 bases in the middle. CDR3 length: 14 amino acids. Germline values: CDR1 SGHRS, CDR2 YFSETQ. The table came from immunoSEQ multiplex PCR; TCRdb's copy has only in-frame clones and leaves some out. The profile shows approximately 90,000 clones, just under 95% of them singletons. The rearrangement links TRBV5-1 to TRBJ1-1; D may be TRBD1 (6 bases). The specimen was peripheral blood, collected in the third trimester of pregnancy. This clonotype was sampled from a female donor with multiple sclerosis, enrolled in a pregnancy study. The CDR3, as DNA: TGCGCCAGCAGCTTGGGCCAGGGGCTCACTGAAGCTTTCTTT. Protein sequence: CASSLGQGLTEAFF.